This T cell receptor (beta chain) emerged from a study of blood T cell repertoires in COVID-19. J lost 3 bases, V lost 5 bases, and 4 bases had no gene match. Germline assignment: CDR1 MNHEY and CDR2 SVGAGI. This CDR3 contains 14 residues. Measured with immunoSEQ multiplex PCR; TCRdb has only the in-frame clones, and not every one. The table lists under 250,000 clones, approximately 92% of them singletons. Participants, 18 to 89 years old, spanned approximately 26 US areas. This TCR derives from a woman aged 18-29 years in a cohort exposed to, infected with or recovered from COVID-19 (not recorded which). The sequenced sample was PBMCs or T cells enriched from blood (not recorded which). This rearrangement joins TRBV6-5 to TRBJ2-1; 7 bases map to TRBD2. CDR3 sequence: CASSPGLGYNEQFF. CDR3 in DNA: TGTGCCAGCAGTCCCGGACTAGGCTACAATGAGCAGTTCTTC.